The 20 T cell receptor beta chains below were found in one sample sequenced in a study of OX40 agonist ivuxolimab in advanced cancers. The method was immunoSEQ multiplex PCR; TCRdb's version includes in-frame clones alone and lacks a portion of them. The sample has tens of thousands of clones, about 86% seen once. The specimen was CD4+ or CD8+ T cells sorted from blood, collected in a trial of the OX40 agonist ivuxolimab. All receptors come from an adult with an advanced solid tumor such as melanoma, head and neck, liver or kidney cancer.

The chain couples TRBV4-3 to TRBJ2-7; unclear D gene. The germline gives CDR1 LGHNA, CDR2 YSLEER. The V and J ends lost 1 base and 5 bases respectively, with 18 bases between them. The CDR3 sequence is 16 residues long. CDR3 loop: CASSQGSSARIHEQYF. As DNA, the CDR3 is TGCGCCAGCAGCCAAGGGAGTTCGGCAAGAATCCACGAGCAGTACTTC.

CDR3 protein: CASSLAMTLGQDTQYF. CDR3 in DNA: TGTGCCAGCAGCTTAGCAATGACTCTGGGGCAAGATACGCAGTATTTT. The chain recombines TRBV7-2 with TRBJ2-3; maybe TRBD1 (5 bases). The CDR3 covers 16 residues. CDR1 is SGHTA, CDR2 FQGNSA, per germline. V lost 0 bases to trimming and J lost 5 bases, with 15 bases between them.

The rearrangement uses TRBV14 and TRBJ2-1; 14 bases align to TRBD2. Germline V gene sequence: CDR1 SGHDN, CDR2 FVKESK. Trimming removed 3 bases from V and 7 bases from J; junction bases left unmatched: 8. The CDR3 has 17 residues. The CDR3 nucleotides read TGTGCCAGCAGCCATCCGGGGACTAGCGGGAGTCCGAATGAGCAGTTCTTC. Translation: CASSHPGTSGSPNEQFF.

The chain employs TRBV18 and TRBJ1-2, with 8 bases that match TRBD1. V was pared by 3 bases and J by 7 bases, with 7 bases of the junction left unmatched. Germline CDR1 KGHSH, CDR2 LQKENI. The CDR3 totals 14 residues. The CDR3 DNA is TGTGCCAGCTCACCGGACAGGGAGATGGTTGGCTACACCTTC. It codes for CASSPDREMVGYTF. Together with reference TRBV18 and TRBJ1-2, the CDR3 gives the full variable domain: NAGVMQNPRHLVRRRGQEARLRCSPMKGHSHVYWYRQLPEEGLKFMVYLQKENIIDESGMPKERFSAEFPKEGPSILRIQQVVRGDSAAYFCASSPDREMVGYTFGSGTRLTVV.

This chain links TRBV9 with TRBJ2-1; D possibly corresponds to TRBD1 (6 bases). Trimming cost V 2 bases and J 6 bases, with 12 bases left between them. There are 14 residues in the CDR3. In germline, CDR1 is SGDLS, CDR2 YYNGEE. CDR3 amino acids: CASSVIGGVNEQFF. CDR3 DNA sequence: TGTGCCAGCAGCGTGATAGGGGGTGTCAATGAGCAGTTCTTC. Variable domain in full (rest from reference TRBV9 and TRBJ2-1): DSGVTQTPKHLITATGQRVTLRCSPRSGDLSVYWYQQSLDQGLQFLIQYYNGEERAKGNILERFSAQQFPDLHSELNLSSLELGDSALYFCASSVIGGVNEQFFGPGTRLTVL.

The V call is TRBV6-4, the J call TRBJ2-1; the D gene is possibly TRBD2 (5 bases). The CDR3 has 16 amino acids. Trimming stripped 3 bases from V and 7 bases from J, with 19 bases between. Germline CDR1 reads MRHNA; CDR2 reads SNTAGT. CDR3 in DNA: TGTGCCAGCAGTGAAGGAGGTAGCCTGGGTGTGAATGAGCAGTTCTTC. Translation gives CASSEGGSLGVNEQFF.

The J gene is TRBJ2-3, the V gene TRBV6-1; no clear D. CDR1 is MNHNS, CDR2 SASEGT, per germline. This CDR3 contains 14 residues. V gave up 1 base and J gave up 5 bases, with 10 bases separating them. The CDR3 DNA reads TGTGCCAGCAGTGAAGAGGGAAGGTTAGATACGCAGTATTTT. Residues: CASSEEGRLDTQYF.

The chain is built from TRBV29-1 and TRBJ2-7; TRBD2 might be the D (6 bases). Germline-derived CDR1 and CDR2 are SQVTM and ANQGSEA. This CDR3 has 12 amino acids. Trimming took off 5 bases at V and 3 bases at J, with 11 bases between the two ends. CDR3 sequence (DNA): TGCAGCGTTACCGGGACTCTCTACGAGCAGTACTTC. Amino acids: CSVTGTLYEQYF.

The chain joins TRBV19 to TRBJ2-1, with D possibly matching TRBD1 (5 bases). V was shortened by 3 bases and J by 1 base, with 16 bases between the two germline ends. CDR1 is LNHDA, CDR2 SQIVND, per germline (reference sequence). The CDR3 is made up of 17 amino acids. CDR3 in amino acids: CASSILPGRVSYNEQFF. Here the CDR3 DNA reads TGTGCCAGTAGTATCCTACCAGGGCGCGTTTCCTACAATGAGCAGTTCTTC.

The chain couples TRBV30 to TRBJ1-4; 12 bases fit TRBD1. Germline CDR1 reads GTSNPN; CDR2 reads SVGIG (reference sequence). This CDR3 contains 14 residues. V was clipped by 4 bases and J by 10 bases; unmatched bases: 7. The CDR3 reads CAWTRGQGAAKLFF. The DNA of the CDR3 is TGTGCCTGGACGAGGGGACAGGGGGCGGCAAAACTGTTTTTT.

The gene calls are TRBV29-1 and TRBJ2-7; D may be TRBD1 (5 bases). Trimming removed 5 bases from V and 2 bases from J, with 13 bases in between. The CDR3 runs 13 residues. CDR1 and CDR2 (germline): SQVTM, ANQGSEA. CDR3 amino acids: CSVRAQDTYEQYF. CDR3 bases: TGCAGCGTTCGGGCACAGGACACCTACGAGCAGTACTTC.

V usage is TRBV2 and J usage is TRBJ1-6, with D maybe TRBD1 (5 bases). CDR1 and CDR2 from the germline V gene are SNHLY and FYNNEI. CDR3 length: 13 amino acids. Trimming removed 11 bases from V and 0 bases from J, with 8 bases in between. The CDR3 spells CAGTGSYNSPLHF. The CDR3 nucleotides are TGTGCCGGGACTGGCTCCTATAATTCACCCCTCCACTTT.

In its sample, this clone was seen once. The chain couples TRBV2 to TRBJ2-2; TRBD1 matches at 9 bases. CDR1 is SNHLY and CDR2 is FYNNEI in the germline V gene. The CDR3 is 15 residues long. J gave up 1 base and V 6 bases, and 3 bases lay outside the gene matches. The CDR3 bases are TGTGCCAGCAGACAGGACAGGGGGAACACCGGGGAGCTGTTTTTT. This encodes CASRQDRGNTGELFF. The whole variable domain, filled in from reference TRBV2 and TRBJ2-2, reads EPEVTQTPSHQVTQMGQEVILRCVPISNHLYFYWYRQILGQKVEFLVSFYNNEISEKSEIFDDQFSVERPDGSNFTLKIRSTKLEDSAMYFCASRQDRGNTGELFFGEGSRLTVL.

The chain links TRBV18 to TRBJ1-1, with D perhaps matching TRBD1 (6 bases). There are 13 residues in the CDR3. The ends were cut back, 7 bases at V and 5 bases at J, with 14 bases in the middle. Germline CDR1 and CDR2: KGHSH and LQKENI. This CDR3 reads CASLPRGGTEAFF. The CDR3 coding sequence is TGTGCCAGCTTACCTAGGGGGGGGACTGAAGCTTTCTTT.

CDR3 DNA sequence: TGTGCCAGCAGCCCCAGTTCGGACACCGGGGAGCTGTTTTTT. Protein: CASSPSSDTGELFF. The chain carries TRBV7-8 and TRBJ2-2; D not resolved. The CDR3 has 14 amino acids. Between the trimmed V and J ends, which lost 5 bases and 3 bases, there was a span of 10 bases. Germline-derived CDR1 and CDR2 are SGHVS and FQNEAQ.

The rearrangement links TRBV11-3 to TRBJ2-1, with TRBD2 matching 8 bases. The germline V gene has CDR1 SGHNT and CDR2 YENEEA. The J segment lost 10 bases and the V segment lost 5 bases, leaving 4 bases of the junction unmatched. The CDR3 consists of 12 residues. The CDR3, as DNA: TGTGCCAGCAGCCTTATAGCGGGGGAGCAGTTCTTC. Its translation is CASSLIAGEQFF.

The V and J genes are TRBV6-5 and TRBJ1-5; the D is unclear. V was clipped by 7 bases and J by 1 base, with 11 bases between them. Per the germline V gene, CDR1 is MNHEY and CDR2 is SVGAGI. The CDR3 is made up of 14 amino acids. For the CDR3, the DNA is TGTGCCAGCACGGAAGGACGGAGCAATCAGCCCCAGCATTTT. It translates to CASTEGRSNQPQHF.

The chain employs TRBV30 and TRBJ2-7; the D gene is possibly TRBD1 (6 bases). V gave up 5 bases and J gave up 5 bases, with 19 bases separating them. Germline CDR1 and CDR2: GTSNPN and SVGIG (reference sequence). CDR3 length: 14 residues. CDR3 DNA sequence: TGTGCCTGGGAAGGGTACAGGGATGCGGACGAGCAGTACTTC. It translates to CAWEGYRDADEQYF.

This clone was observed a handful of times. The chain carries TRBV28 and TRBJ1-2, with a possible D match to TRBD1 (5 bases). Deletions cut 5 bases from V and 1 base from J, with 20 bases between. The CDR3 loop spans 17 amino acids. CDR1 and CDR2 from the germline V gene are MDHEN and SYDVKM. In nucleotides, the CDR3 is TGTGCCAGCAGTGCAATCCGGGACCGTCAAAGTAACTATGGCTACACCTTC. Translation gives CASSAIRDRQSNYGYTF.

The V gene is TRBV7-2, the J gene TRBJ1-5, with D perhaps matching TRBD1 (6 bases). This CDR3 contains 16 residues. Deletions cut 1 base from V and 1 base from J, with 11 bases between. The germline gives CDR1 SGHTA, CDR2 FQGNSA. In DNA, the CDR3 is TGTGCCAGCAGCTTAGTCCAGGGGCTCAGCAATCAGCCCCAGCATTTT. This sequence encodes CASSLVQGLSNQPQHF.